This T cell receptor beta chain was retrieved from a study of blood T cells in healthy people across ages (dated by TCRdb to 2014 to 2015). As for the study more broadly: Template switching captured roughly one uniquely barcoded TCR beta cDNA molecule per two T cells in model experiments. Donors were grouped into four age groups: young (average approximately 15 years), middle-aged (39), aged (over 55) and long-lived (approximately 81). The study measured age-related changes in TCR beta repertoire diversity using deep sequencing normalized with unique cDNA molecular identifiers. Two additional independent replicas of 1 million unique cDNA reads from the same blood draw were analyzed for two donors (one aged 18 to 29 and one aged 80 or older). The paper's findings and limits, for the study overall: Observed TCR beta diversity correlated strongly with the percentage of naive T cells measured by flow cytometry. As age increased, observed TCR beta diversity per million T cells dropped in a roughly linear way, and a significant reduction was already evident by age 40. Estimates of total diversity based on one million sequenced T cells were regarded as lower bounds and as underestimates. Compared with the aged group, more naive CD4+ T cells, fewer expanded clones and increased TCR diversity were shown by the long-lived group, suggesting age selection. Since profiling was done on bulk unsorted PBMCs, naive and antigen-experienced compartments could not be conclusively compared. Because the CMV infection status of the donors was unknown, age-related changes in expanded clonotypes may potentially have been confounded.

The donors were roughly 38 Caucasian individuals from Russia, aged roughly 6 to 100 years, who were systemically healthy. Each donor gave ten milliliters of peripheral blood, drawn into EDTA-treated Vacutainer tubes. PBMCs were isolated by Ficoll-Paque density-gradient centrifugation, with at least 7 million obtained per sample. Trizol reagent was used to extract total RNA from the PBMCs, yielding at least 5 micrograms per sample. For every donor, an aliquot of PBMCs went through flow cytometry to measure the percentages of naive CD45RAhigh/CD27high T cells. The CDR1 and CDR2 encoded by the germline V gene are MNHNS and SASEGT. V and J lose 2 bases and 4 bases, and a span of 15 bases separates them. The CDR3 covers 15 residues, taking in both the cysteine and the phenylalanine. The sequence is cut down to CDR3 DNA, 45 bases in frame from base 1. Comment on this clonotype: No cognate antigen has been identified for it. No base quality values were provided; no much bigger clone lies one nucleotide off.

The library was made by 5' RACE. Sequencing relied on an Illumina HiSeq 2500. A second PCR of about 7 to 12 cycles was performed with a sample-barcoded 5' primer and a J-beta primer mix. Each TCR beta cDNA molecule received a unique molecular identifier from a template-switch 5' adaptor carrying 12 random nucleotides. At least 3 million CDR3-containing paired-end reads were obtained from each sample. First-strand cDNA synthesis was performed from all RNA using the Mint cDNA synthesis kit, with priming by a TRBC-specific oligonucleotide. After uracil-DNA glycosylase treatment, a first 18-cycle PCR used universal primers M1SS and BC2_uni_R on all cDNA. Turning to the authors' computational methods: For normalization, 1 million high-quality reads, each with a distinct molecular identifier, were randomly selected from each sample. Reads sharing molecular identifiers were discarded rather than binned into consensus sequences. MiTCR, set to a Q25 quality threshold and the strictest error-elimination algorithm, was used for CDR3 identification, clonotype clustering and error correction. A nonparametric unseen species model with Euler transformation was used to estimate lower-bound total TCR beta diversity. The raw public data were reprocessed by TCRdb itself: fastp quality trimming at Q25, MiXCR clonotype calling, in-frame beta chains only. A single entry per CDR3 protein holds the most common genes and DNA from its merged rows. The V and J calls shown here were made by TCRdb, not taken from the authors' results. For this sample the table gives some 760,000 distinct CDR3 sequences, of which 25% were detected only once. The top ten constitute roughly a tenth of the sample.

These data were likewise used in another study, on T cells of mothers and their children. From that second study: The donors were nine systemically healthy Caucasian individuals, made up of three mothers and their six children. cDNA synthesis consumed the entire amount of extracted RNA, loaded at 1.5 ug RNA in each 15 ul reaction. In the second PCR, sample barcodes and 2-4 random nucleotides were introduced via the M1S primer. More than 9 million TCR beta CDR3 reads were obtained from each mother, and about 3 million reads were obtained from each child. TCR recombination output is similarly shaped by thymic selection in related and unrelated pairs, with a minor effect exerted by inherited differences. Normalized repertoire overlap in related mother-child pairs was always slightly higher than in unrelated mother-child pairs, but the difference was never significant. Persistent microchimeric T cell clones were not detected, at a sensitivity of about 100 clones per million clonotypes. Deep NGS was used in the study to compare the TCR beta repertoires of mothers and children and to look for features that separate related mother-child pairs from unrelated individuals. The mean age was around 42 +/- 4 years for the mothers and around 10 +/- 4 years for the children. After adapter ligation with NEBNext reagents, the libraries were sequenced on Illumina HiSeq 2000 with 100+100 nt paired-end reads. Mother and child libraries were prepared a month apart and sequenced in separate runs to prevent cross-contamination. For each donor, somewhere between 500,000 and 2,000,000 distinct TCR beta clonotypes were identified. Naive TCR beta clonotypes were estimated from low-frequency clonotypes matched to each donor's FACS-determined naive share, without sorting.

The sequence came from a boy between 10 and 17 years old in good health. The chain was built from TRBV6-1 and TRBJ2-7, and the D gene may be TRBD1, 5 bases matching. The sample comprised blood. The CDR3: CASSELDMENYEQYF. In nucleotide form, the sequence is TGTGCCAGCAGTGAATTGGACATGGAGAATTACGAGCAGTACTTC.